This TCR beta chain comes out of a study of blood T cell repertoires in COVID-19. Study as a whole: From the United States, Italy and Spain came samples of acute and convalescent COVID-19. PBMCs, B-cell-depleted T cells, or T cells were the source of the cDNA or gDNA that made up the material.

In the original processing: Reference gene primers were amplified, and this amplification served to estimate nucleated cell counts. Profiled with immunoSEQ multiplex PCR; TCRdb holds only in-frame clones, not every one. Clone size and the V and J calls come from that table; the DNA yielded D and trimming. The data show about 260,000 clones, about 88% seen once. Germline lookup yields CDR1 SGHDN and CDR2 FVKESK. Trimming at V came to 2 bases and at J to 4 bases, leaving 10 bases not matched to a gene. The CDR3 length is 19 residues. The V call is TRBV14, the J call TRBJ2-6; 11 bases match TRBD2. The sequence came from a man in his sixties who had recovered from COVID-19. Sequenced input: peripheral blood. CDR3 sequence reads: CASSQLASGGPIGANVLTF. CDR3 coding DNA: TGTGCCAGCAGCCAACTGGCTAGCGGGGGGCCCATAGGGGCCAACGTCCTGACTTTC.